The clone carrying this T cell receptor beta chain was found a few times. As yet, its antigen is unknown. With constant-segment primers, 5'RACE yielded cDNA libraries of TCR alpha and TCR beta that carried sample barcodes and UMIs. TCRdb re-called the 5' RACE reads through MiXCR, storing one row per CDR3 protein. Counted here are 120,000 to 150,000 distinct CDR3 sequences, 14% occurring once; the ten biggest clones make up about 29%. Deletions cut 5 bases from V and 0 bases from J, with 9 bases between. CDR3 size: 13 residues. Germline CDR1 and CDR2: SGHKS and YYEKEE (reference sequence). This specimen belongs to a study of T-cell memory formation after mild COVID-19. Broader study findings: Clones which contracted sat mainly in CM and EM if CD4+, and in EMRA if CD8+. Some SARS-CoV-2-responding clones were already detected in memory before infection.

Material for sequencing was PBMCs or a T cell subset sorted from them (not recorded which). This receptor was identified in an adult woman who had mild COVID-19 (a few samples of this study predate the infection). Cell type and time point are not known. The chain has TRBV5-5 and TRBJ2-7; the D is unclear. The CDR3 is CASRSGSSYEQYF. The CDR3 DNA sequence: TGTGCCAGCAGATCGGGTAGCTCCTACGAGCAGTACTTC.